This TCR beta chain was found in a study of OX40 agonist ivuxolimab in advanced cancers. Study details: Ivuxolimab, which is an agonistic anti-OX40 (CD134) antibody, was administered to the patients.

The CDR3 is 12 amino acids. Germline values: CDR1 SNHLY, CDR2 FYNNEI. Method: immunoSEQ multiplex PCR; TCRdb's copy keeps in-frame clones and lacks some. The table shows under 75,000 clones, with 81% occurring only once. On this clone itself: An end of the junction does not agree with germline; a read error may underlie this.

V and J are TRBV2 and TRBJ2-1, with D perhaps matching TRBD1 (5 bases). The sequence was obtained from an adult with an advanced solid tumor such as melanoma, head and neck, liver or kidney cancer. The sample in question was CD4+ or CD8+ T cells sorted from blood, obtained in a trial of the OX40 agonist ivuxolimab. The CDR3 nucleotides read TGTGCCAGCAGTGATGAAGGCGTTAAGGGGATCTTC. Translation: CASSDEGVKGIF.